The clone carrying this TCR beta chain occurred many times. Its target is not known. This sample is drawn from a study of T cell repertoires in cytomegalovirus infection. For the study at large: Public TCR beta signatures indicated both CMV infection and matching HLA type. Study-level results: The ex vivo response was dominated by HLA-C-restricted CMV-specific TCR beta clonotypes.

Each CDR3 protein gets one entry after TCRdb re-called the reads with MiXCR. The sample records hundreds of thousands of distinct CDR3 sequences, around 30% being singletons. The CDR3 is 16 amino acids. V was cut by 5 bases and J by 0 bases, with 14 bases left in between. The germline V gene has CDR1 SGHVS and CDR2 FNYEAQ. V and J are TRBV7-6 and TRBJ1-3; D ambiguous. This specimen was cultured PBMCs, taken from culture after CMV antigen stimulation. The TCR originated in a human donor in good health (CMV status not recorded). Some clones in this sample may be carry-over from other donors' samples. The CDR3 is CASSPSPHDSGNTIYF. The CDR3 nucleotides read TGTGCCAGCAGCCCCTCCCCCCACGACTCTGGAAACACCATATATTTT. The full variable domain, completed using reference TRBV7-6 and TRBJ1-3, is GAGVSQSPRYKVTKRGQDVALRCDPISGHVSLYWYRQALGQGPEFLTYFNYEAQQDKSGLPNDRFSAERPEGSISTLTIQRTEQRDSAMYRCASSPSPHDSGNTIYFGEGSWLTVV.